Below are 21 T cell receptor beta chains sequenced from a single sample in a study of blood T cell repertoires in COVID-19. Sequencing used immunoSEQ multiplex PCR; TCRdb keeps in-frame clones, though not all of them. The sample comprises roughly 150,000 clones, 88% of which are singletons, and more than 2% rests with the top ten. Sequenced material: peripheral blood. These receptors were taken from a man aged 45-60 years who had recovered from COVID-19.

The chain uses TRBV7-2 and TRBJ2-1; 9 bases align to TRBD2. After removal of 2 bases from V and 4 bases from J, the junction contained 6 bases not matched to a gene. Germline V gene sequence: CDR1 SGHTA, CDR2 FQGNSA. This CDR3 contains 16 residues. CDR3 amino acids: CASSLTGTSPYNEQFF. CDR3 nucleotides: TGTGCCAGCAGCTTAACCGGGACTAGCCCATACAATGAGCAGTTCTTC.

Regarding this clone: The same CDR3 also results from other DNA sequences found in this sample. CDR3 sequence (DNA): TGTGCCAGCAGTTTAGGCAGTTATGGCTACACCTTC. Translation: CASSLGSYGYTF. The V and J genes are TRBV28 and TRBJ1-2; D not resolved. The CDR3 spans 12 residues. Germline V gene data show CDR1 as MDHEN and CDR2 as SYDVKM. With 2 bases removed from V and 5 bases from J, the gap between germline ends came to 6 bases.

The rearrangement joins TRBV2 to TRBJ1-4, with a weak D call TRBD1 (5 bases). Between the trimmed V and J ends, which lost 6 bases and 5 bases, there was a span of 16 bases. The CDR3 length is 15 residues. The germline V gene has CDR1 SNHLY and CDR2 FYNNEI. The chain's CDR3 is CASRGGPSLNEKLFF. CDR3 in DNA: TGTGCCAGCAGGGGGGGACCGTCTCTCAATGAAAAACTGTTTTTT.

The chain recombines TRBV13 with TRBJ2-1; 7 bases line up with TRBD1. CDR3 size: 15 residues. The J segment lost 0 bases and the V segment lost 7 bases, leaving 6 bases of the junction unmatched. CDR1 and CDR2 from the germline V gene are PRHDT and FYEKMQ (reference sequence). The CDR3 protein is CASKKGATSYNEQFF. CDR3 in DNA: TGTGCCAGCAAAAAGGGGGCGACCTCCTACAATGAGCAGTTCTTC.

In its sample, this clone was seen a few times. The chain uses TRBV27 and TRBJ1-1; 7 bases are a match to TRBD1. Per germline, CDR1 MNHEY and CDR2 SMNVEV (reference sequence). V lost 5 bases, J lost 4 bases, and 7 bases stayed unmatched. The CDR3 runs to 14 residues. The CDR3 DNA reads as TGTGCCAGCAGTCCCCAACAGGGGATCACTGAAGCTTTCTTT. Amino acids: CASSPQQGITEAFF.

The gene calls are TRBV11-2 and TRBJ2-5; TRBD2 matches 11 bases. CDR1 is SGHAT and CDR2 is FQNNGV in the germline V gene. The CDR3 totals 16 residues. The V segment lost 1 base and the J segment 7 bases; nucleotides outside the gene matches: 8. The CDR3 loop reads CASSLGVVAGGVTQYF. For the CDR3, the DNA is TGTGCCAGCAGCTTAGGTGTGGTAGCGGGAGGGGTGACCCAGTACTTC.

The chain is built from TRBV7-9 and TRBJ1-1; no clear D. V lost 7 bases and J lost 0, with 12 bases in between. The germline CDR1 and CDR2 sequences are SEHNR and FQNEAQ (reference sequence). This CDR3 has 14 amino acids. This CDR3 reads CASTVGVMNTEAFF. In DNA, the CDR3 is TGTGCCAGCACGGTCGGGGTCATGAACACTGAAGCTTTCTTT.

The DNA for the CDR3 is TGTGCCAGCAGCTTAAAGGCAGGGGGAGGCTACAATGAGCAGTTCTTC. This codes for CASSLKAGGGYNEQFF. The gene calls are TRBV7-3 and TRBJ2-1; D might be TRBD1 (7 bases). The V gene's germline CDR1 is SGHTA and CDR2 FQGTGA. Deletions cut 1 base from V and 3 bases from J, with 13 bases between. CDR3 length: 16 amino acids.

The V gene is TRBV5-4, the J gene TRBJ1-2; weak D call: TRBD1 (5 bases). CDR1 and CDR2 from the germline V gene are SGHNT and YYREEE (reference sequence). V was shortened by 1 base and J by 7 bases, with 11 bases between the two germline ends. The CDR3 length is 13 residues. In DNA form, the CDR3 reads TGTGCCAGCAGCTTGTTTGCAGGGCTTGGCTACACCTTC. Encoded protein: CASSLFAGLGYTF.

The CDR3 region has the DNA TGTGCCAGCAGCTCTATAGCGGGGGTTCCACCAGGAGATACGCAGTATTTT. Protein sequence: CASSSIAGVPPGDTQYF. The chain employs TRBV7-9 and TRBJ2-3, with 9 bases identical to TRBD2. Germline assignment: CDR1 SEHNR and CDR2 FQNEAQ (reference sequence). The CDR3 runs 17 residues. V lost 4 bases and J lost 5; bases outside the gene matches: 13.

This clone occurred once. The chain employs TRBV19 and TRBJ2-7; the D gene is possibly TRBD1 (6 bases). The CDR3 has 15 amino acids. Per the germline V gene, CDR1 is LNHDA and CDR2 is SQIVND (reference sequence). V was cut by 1 base and J by 1 base, with 11 bases left in between. CDR3 nucleotide sequence: TGTGCCAGTAGTATAGGACGACAGGCTTCCTACGAGCAGTACTTC. Translated: CASSIGRQASYEQYF.

This chain uses TRBV2 with TRBJ2-7, with a tentative D call TRBD2 (7 bases). V lost 7 bases and J 4 bases, leaving 20 bases between the germline ends. This CDR3 contains 15 residues. From germline, CDR1 is SNHLY and CDR2 FYNNEI. The CDR3 protein is CASTPGGTIQYEQYF. The CDR3 bases are TGTGCCAGCACCCCGGGGGGCACAATTCAGTACGAGCAGTACTTC.

This chain uses TRBV6-5 with TRBJ1-6; 10 bases match TRBD1. Germline CDR1 MNHEY, CDR2 SVGAGI. J was trimmed by 7 bases and V by 2 bases; bases with no gene match: 5. The CDR3 is 16 residues long. In DNA form, the CDR3 reads TGTGCCAGCAGTTACCGCCGGGACAGGGGAAATTCACCCCTCCACTTT. Its protein is CASSYRRDRGNSPLHF.

The gene calls are TRBV28 and TRBJ1-2, with D perhaps TRBD1 (5 bases). This CDR3 is built from 14 residues. Between the trimmed V and J ends, which lost 5 bases and 7 bases, there was a span of 17 bases. Per the germline V gene, CDR1 is MDHEN and CDR2 is SYDVKM. The CDR3 DNA reads as TGTGCCAGCAGTGCGGGGCAGGGCCCAGGTGGCTACACCTTC. Protein sequence: CASSAGQGPGGYTF.

The V and J genes are TRBV12-3 or TRBV12-4 and TRBJ2-7, with a possible D match to TRBD2 (6 bases). V was trimmed by 9 bases and J by 2 bases, leaving 14 bases between them. This CDR3 comprises 13 residues. CDR3 DNA: TGTGCCAGTTCCAGGGAGGTCCCCTACGAGCAGTACTTC. As protein: CASSREVPYEQYF.

V and J are TRBV7-8 and TRBJ2-7; 8 positions agree with TRBD1. The V gene's germline CDR1 is SGHVS and CDR2 FQNEAQ. The CDR3 totals 14 residues. Trimming took 3 bases from V and 6 from J; bases not matched to a gene: 7. CDR3 DNA sequence: TGTGCCAGCAGCTTTTATGTCGGACAGGGCGAGCAGTACTTC. Residues: CASSFYVGQGEQYF.

This clone was counted a few times. The chain combines TRBV30 with TRBJ1-4, with 8 positions matching TRBD1. Trimming removed 2 bases from V and 8 bases from J; junction bases left unmatched: 1. The CDR3 runs to 12 residues. Germline V gene sequence: CDR1 GTSNPN, CDR2 SVGIG (reference sequence). In DNA, the CDR3 is TGTGCCTGGAGTCGACAGGGGGAAAAACTGTTTTTT. It specifies CAWSRQGEKLFF. Drawing the rest from reference TRBV30 and TRBJ1-4, the complete variable domain is SQTIHQWPATLVQPVGSPLSLECTVEGTSNPNLYWYRQAAGRGLQLLFYSVGIGQISSEVPQNLSASRPQDRQFILSSKKLLLSDSGFYLCAWSRQGEKLFFGSGTQLSVL.

This sequence joins TRBV29-1 and TRBJ2-7; maybe TRBD1 (5 bases). The CDR3 has 13 residues. Per the germline V gene, CDR1 is SQVTM and CDR2 is ANQGSEA. The ends were cut back, 7 bases at V and 5 bases at J, with 18 bases in the middle. CDR3 in amino acids: CSGSSGRGNEQYF. Here the CDR3 DNA reads TGCAGCGGCTCTTCCGGAAGGGGTAACGAGCAGTACTTC.

Only one count was recorded for this clone. The chain couples TRBV11-2 to TRBJ2-5, with 9 bases lining up with TRBD2. Germline V CDR1 and CDR2: SGHAT, FQNNGV. The V and J ends lost 1 base and 1 base, in that order; junction bases with no gene match: 10. This CDR3 comprises 18 residues. The CDR3 sequence: CASSLGNLAGASQETQYF. The DNA of the CDR3 is TGTGCCAGCAGCTTAGGGAATTTAGCGGGAGCATCCCAAGAGACCCAGTACTTC.

The rearrangement uses TRBV6-5 and TRBJ2-3, with TRBD1 matching 10 bases. CDR1 and CDR2 (germline): MNHEY, SVGAGI. The V segment lost 6 bases and the J segment 3 bases; nucleotides outside the gene matches: 6. There are 15 residues in the CDR3. The CDR3 reads CASRDRGRGTDTQYF. CDR3 DNA: TGTGCCAGCAGGGACAGGGGGAGAGGGACAGATACGCAGTATTTT.

The chain combines TRBV6-2 or TRBV6-3 with TRBJ1-2; D call uncertain. The CDR3 is made up of 12 amino acids. The V end was cut by 5 bases, the J end by 3 bases, with 7 bases between. CDR1 MNHEY and CDR2 SVGEGT come from the germline V gene. DNA for the CDR3: TGTGCCAGCAGTCCGGTTGACTATGGCTACACCTTC. As protein: CASSPVDYGYTF.